The 25 T cell receptor beta chains below come from one sample, sequenced in a study of graft-versus-host responses after intestinal transplantation (dated by TCRdb to 2020 to 2023). The library was built by means of the immunoSEQ multiplex PCR assay. What TCRdb holds here is the immuneACCESS table cut down to in-frame rearrangements. Part of the clones is not present; checked against another copy, under half of the missing clones reflect an unresolved V gene, and the others are unexplained. The sample table contains about 37,000 clones; only one count was recorded for roughly 90% of them. The top ten constitute under 20% of the sample. Dithiothreitol, EDTA incubations and collagenase D digestion were used to isolate intraepithelial and lamina propria lymphocytes from graft specimens. Source: ileum tissue, taken 200 to 210 days after intestinal transplant. The receptors here all came from a human patient who received an intestinal transplant, so some T cells may come from the graft donor.

The chain links TRBV19 to TRBJ1-5, with 9 positions matching TRBD1. Trimming cost V 7 bases and J 6 bases; bases outside gene matches: 7. There are 14 residues in the CDR3. Germline V gene data show CDR1 as LNHDA and CDR2 as SQIVND (reference sequence). CDR3 region: CASIPQGATQPQHF. The CDR3 bases are TGTGCCAGTATCCCACAGGGGGCGACTCAGCCCCAGCATTTT.

The V call is TRBV7-9, the J call TRBJ1-4, with a tentative D call TRBD1 (6 bases). Germline V gene sequence: CDR1 SEHNR, CDR2 FQNEAQ (reference sequence). Trimming stripped 1 base from V and 0 bases from J, with 9 bases between. The CDR3 spans 16 residues. In DNA form, the CDR3 reads TGTGCCAGCAGCTTAGTCAGGGGAGCAACTAATGAAAAACTGTTTTTT. Translating gives CASSLVRGATNEKLFF.

This chain uses TRBV5-4 with TRBJ2-2; no clear D gene. CDR1 is SGHNT and CDR2 is YYREEE in the germline V gene (reference sequence). The germline V and J ends were trimmed by 4 bases and 5 bases, with 6 bases remaining between them. The CDR3 runs 12 residues. The CDR3, as DNA: TGTGCCAGCAGCGTGCAGACCGGGGAGCTGTTTTTT. Amino acid sequence: CASSVQTGELFF.

This clone showed up just a few times. V gene TRBV5-1 combines with J gene TRBJ2-7; D is unclear. Germline V lookup: CDR1 SGHRS, CDR2 YFSETQ. The CDR3 runs 13 residues. Trimming stripped 0 bases from V and 0 bases from J, with 4 bases between. CDR3 amino acids: CASSLESSYEQYF. DNA for the CDR3: TGCGCCAGCAGCTTGGAGAGCTCCTACGAGCAGTACTTC.

In regard to this clone: This CDR3 is also generated by other DNA sequences in the sample. The V call is TRBV4-1, the J call TRBJ1-6, with 11 bases aligning to TRBD1. Germline loops: CDR1 MGHRA, CDR2 YSYEKL. The V segment lost 3 bases and the J segment 13 bases; nucleotides outside the gene matches: 8. The CDR3 spans 15 residues. The CDR3 DNA sequence: TGCGCCAGCAGCCAGGTGGGACAGGGGGTCTCCCCCCTCCACTTT. This gives the protein CASSQVGQGVSPLHF.

This clone was recorded only once. V and J are TRBV4-1 and TRBJ2-5, with D tentatively TRBD1 (6 bases). CDR1 and CDR2 (germline): MGHRA, YSYEKL. The CDR3 sequence is 14 residues long. V dropped 3 bases and J dropped 4 bases, with 12 bases sitting between them. Here the CDR3 reads CASSQGLGGETQYF. The CDR3 DNA follows: TGCGCCAGCAGCCAGGGCCTAGGGGGAGAGACCCAGTACTTC.

This clone was observed once. The chain recombines TRBV19 with TRBJ1-3, with TRBD1 identical over 7 bases. Germline loops: CDR1 LNHDA, CDR2 SQIVND (reference sequence). There are 15 residues in the CDR3. Germline trimming cut 9 bases from V and 3 bases from J; bases unmatched to any gene: 11. In nucleotides, the CDR3 is TGTGCCAGGAAAGTAACTGGGACAGATGGAAACACCATATATTTT. Translated, it gives CARKVTGTDGNTIYF.

The rearrangement links TRBV4-1 to TRBJ2-2; 11 bases match TRBD2. Germline trimming cut 1 base from V and 2 bases from J; bases unmatched to any gene: 6. The CDR3 spans 18 residues. From germline, CDR1 is MGHRA and CDR2 YSYEKL. The CDR3 region is CASSQGNSGGDNTGELFF. CDR3 bases: TGCGCCAGCAGCCAAGGAAATAGCGGGGGGGATAACACCGGGGAGCTGTTTTTT.

The gene calls are TRBV2 and TRBJ2-1; 7 nucleotides agree with TRBD1. V gave up 6 bases and J gave up 9 bases; unmatched junction bases: 5. Germline V gene sequence: CDR1 SNHLY, CDR2 FYNNEI. This CDR3 has 12 amino acids. The CDR3 DNA reads TGTGCCAGCAGCCAACAGGGGACTGAGCAGTTCTTC. Translating it yields CASSQQGTEQFF.

The chain employs TRBV18 and TRBJ2-3; 10 bases align to TRBD1. The CDR3 runs to 15 residues. The ends lost 2 bases at V and 4 bases at J; junction bases unmatched: 3. The germline V gene encodes CDR1 KGHSH and CDR2 LQKENI. The CDR3 loop reads CASSPGTGDADTQYF. The DNA for the CDR3 is TGTGCCAGCTCACCAGGGACAGGGGATGCAGATACGCAGTATTTT.

This clone was counted once. This chain joins TRBV28 and TRBJ2-2, with a possible D match to TRBD2 (6 bases). There are 15 residues in the CDR3. Germline loops: CDR1 MDHEN, CDR2 SYDVKM. Trimming shortened V by 5 bases and J by 5 bases, and 15 bases separated the two germline ends. In nucleotides, the CDR3 is TGTGCCAGCAGTCCGATAGGTAGCGGTACCGGGGAGCTGTTTTTT. This sequence encodes CASSPIGSGTGELFF.

The gene calls are TRBV9 and TRBJ2-7, with 7 bases aligning to TRBD2. The CDR3 spans 13 residues. Germline CDR1 is SGDLS and CDR2 is YYNGEE. V lost 3 bases to trimming and J lost 2 bases; unmatched junction nucleotides: 2. The chain's CDR3 is CASSAGTTYEQYF. CDR3 DNA sequence: TGTGCCAGCAGCGCCGGGACTACCTACGAGCAGTACTTC. The complete variable domain, with remaining parts taken from reference TRBV9 and TRBJ2-7, reads DSGVTQTPKHLITATGQRVTLRCSPRSGDLSVYWYQQSLDQGLQFLIQYYNGEERAKGNILERFSAQQFPDLHSELNLSSLELGDSALYFCASSAGTTYEQYFGPGTRLTVT.

The chain combines TRBV5-4 with TRBJ2-3; D tentatively reads TRBD1 or TRBD2 (5 bases each). V shed 2 bases and J shed 2 bases, with 12 bases lying between them. The germline V gene has CDR1 SGHNT and CDR2 YYREEE (reference sequence). The CDR3 runs to 15 residues. The CDR3, as DNA: TGTGCCAGCAGCTTAAAAGCGGACAACACAGATACGCAGTATTTT. It specifies CASSLKADNTDTQYF.

In this sample, this clone turned up a few times. This chain joins TRBV7-9 and TRBJ2-1; 8 nucleotides line up with TRBD1. Unmatched junction bases numbered 5, after V lost 3 bases and J lost 4 bases. This CDR3 has 15 amino acids. From germline, CDR1 is SEHNR and CDR2 FQNEAQ (reference sequence). The CDR3 reads CASSFGTGDYNEQFF. In DNA, the CDR3 is TGTGCCAGCAGCTTCGGGACAGGAGATTACAATGAGCAGTTCTTC.

This clone was recorded once. Here the CDR3 reads CASRETQGAGGELFF. The CDR3, as DNA: TGTGCCAGCAGAGAAACTCAGGGGGCGGGCGGGGAGCTGTTTTTT. The V gene is TRBV2, the J gene TRBJ2-2; 8 bases map to TRBD1. V shed 6 bases and J 7 bases; nucleotides not matched to a gene: 10. Germline V gene sequence: CDR1 SNHLY, CDR2 FYNNEI. This CDR3 is built from 15 residues.

This rearrangement joins TRBV7-2 to TRBJ2-7; no reliable D call. The CDR3 is 15 residues long. Germline CDR1 and CDR2: SGHTA and FQGNSA. Trimming cost V 5 bases and J 5 bases, with 19 bases left between them. CDR3 loop: CASSPRQRASDEQYF. CDR3 bases: TGTGCCAGCAGCCCTCGCCAAAGGGCGTCGGACGAGCAGTACTTC.

This clone was observed once. J is TRBJ1-1 and V is TRBV4-1; 7 bases match TRBD1. This CDR3 has 14 residues. The ends lost 1 base at V and 6 bases at J; junction bases unmatched: 5. Per the germline V gene, CDR1 is MGHRA and CDR2 is YSYEKL. CDR3 in amino acids: CASSQGDSMAEAFF. Here the CDR3 DNA reads TGCGCCAGCAGCCAAGGGGACAGTATGGCTGAAGCTTTCTTT.

This rearrangement joins TRBV28 to TRBJ2-1; 11 positions agree with TRBD2. Germline loops: CDR1 MDHEN, CDR2 SYDVKM. Trimming at V came to 3 bases and at J to 3 bases, leaving 4 bases not matched to a gene. The length of the CDR3 is 16 residues. The CDR3 bases are TGTGCCAGCAGTTTGCAGACTAGCGGGAACTACAATGAGCAGTTCTTC. Its protein is CASSLQTSGNYNEQFF.

By proportion, this clone is medium-sized. The chain is built from TRBV27 and TRBJ1-2; D is undetermined. Germline V gene sequence: CDR1 MNHEY, CDR2 SMNVEV (reference sequence). This CDR3 has 12 residues. The V and J ends lost 2 bases and 5 bases respectively, with 6 bases between them. The CDR3 DNA reads TGTGCCAGCAGTTTAAAAGGGTATGGCTACACCTTC. Translating it yields CASSLKGYGYTF.

The V gene is TRBV5-4, the J gene TRBJ1-6; 8 nucleotides align to TRBD1. Germline V gives CDR1 SGHNT, CDR2 YYREEE (reference sequence). Trimming cost V 5 bases and J 9 bases; bases outside gene matches: 4. The CDR3 has 13 amino acids. The CDR3: CASRGQGASPLHF. CDR3 sequence (DNA): TGTGCCAGCAGAGGGCAGGGGGCTTCACCCCTCCACTTT.

The V and J genes are TRBV9 and TRBJ2-1, with D hard to call. The CDR3 is 14 amino acids. Trimming cost V 0 bases and J 9 bases, with 13 bases left between them. The germline V gene encodes CDR1 SGDLS and CDR2 YYNGEE. The CDR3 sequence is CASSVATVDFEQFF. The CDR3 coding sequence is TGTGCCAGCAGCGTAGCTACAGTAGACTTTGAGCAGTTCTTC.

CDR3 DNA sequence: TGTGCCACCAGCAATATCAGGGGCTGGACTGAAGCTTTCTTT. Translating gives CATSNIRGWTEAFF. V and J are TRBV15 and TRBJ1-1; the D gene is possibly TRBD1 (6 bases). CDR1 is LNHNV and CDR2 is YYDKDF in the germline V gene (reference sequence). Trimming removed 4 bases at V and 5 bases at J, with 14 bases between. The CDR3 runs 14 residues.

The CDR3 loop is CASSLGETQYF. The CDR3 nucleotides are TGTGCCAGCAGTTTAGGAGAGACCCAGTACTTC. The genes are TRBV28 and TRBJ2-5; D uncertain. Germline V gene sequence: CDR1 MDHEN, CDR2 SYDVKM. V lost 2 bases to trimming and J lost 4 bases, with 2 bases between them. The CDR3 covers 11 residues.

The genes are TRBV4-1 and TRBJ2-5, with 7 bases lining up with TRBD1. The last part of the DNA fits TRBJ2-7 better; the J call may be wrong. The CDR3 totals 13 residues. Germline values: CDR1 MGHRA, CDR2 YSYEKL. The CDR3 sequence: CASSQATGSEQYF. The DNA of the CDR3 is TGCGCCAGCAGCCAAGCGACAGGGTCCGAGCAGTACTTC.

This clone was seen once. The rearrangement joins TRBV28 to TRBJ1-2, with D unresolved. CDR3 length: 13 residues. With 6 bases removed from V and 4 bases from J, the gap between germline ends came to 12 bases. The germline CDR1 and CDR2 sequences are MDHEN and SYDVKM. Here the CDR3 reads CASRPGFAYGYTF. The CDR3 coding sequence is TGTGCCAGCAGACCGGGATTTGCCTATGGCTACACCTTC.